The 15 T cell receptor beta chains given below trace back to one sample, sequenced in a study of T cells in localized non-small cell lung cancer (TCRdb year 2020). To prepare the library, the immunoSEQ multiplex PCR assay was applied. This is the immuneACCESS table as TCRdb keeps it, with only in-frame sequences that have V and J called. A part of the clones is gone; compared with another copy, unresolved V genes explain less than half, and the rest is unexplained. This sample gives roughly 2,700 clones in total; roughly a quarter of them show up just once. The top ten clones comprise 6% to 9% of the sample. The source material was normal lung tissue next to the tumor, sampled before any cancer treatment. All receptors come from a man aged 40 to 69 with stage I lung adenocarcinoma.

V and J are TRBV29-1 and TRBJ2-4; 11 bases are shared with TRBD1. Trimming took 3 bases from V and 8 from J; bases not matched to a gene: 12. Germline V gene lookup returns CDR1 SQVTM and CDR2 ANQGSEA. This CDR3 comprises 16 residues. The CDR3 sequence: CSVETKPDRGRHIQYF. In nucleotides, the CDR3 is TGCAGCGTTGAGACCAAACCGGACAGGGGGCGTCACATTCAGTACTTC.

This clone was counted a few times. CDR3 nucleotide sequence: TGTGCCAGCAGCCCAACCGGCCAGACCACCGCTTACAATGAGCAGTTCTTC. Protein: CASSPTGQTTAYNEQFF. V and J are TRBV7-6 and TRBJ2-1; D gene uncertain. The CDR3 runs 17 residues. The V gene lost 5 bases and the J gene lost 4 bases, with 21 bases spanning the gap. CDR1 and CDR2 (germline): SGHVS, FNYEAQ. Based on the CDR3 plus reference TRBV7-6 and TRBJ2-1, the full variable domain is GAGVSQSPRYKVTKRGQDVALRCDPISGHVSLYWYRQALGQGPEFLTYFNYEAQQDKSGLPNDRFSAERPEGSISTLTIQRTEQRDSAMYRCASSPTGQTTAYNEQFFGPGTRLTVL.

This chain uses TRBV11-3 with TRBJ2-4; the D call may be TRBD1 or TRBD2 (6 bases each). With 7 bases removed from V and 3 bases from J, the gap between germline ends came to 16 bases. This CDR3 spans 15 amino acids. Germline CDR1 and CDR2: SGHNT and YENEEA. The CDR3 region is CASTPRGGGKNIQYF. The CDR3 region has the DNA TGTGCCAGCACCCCGCGTGGAGGGGGCAAAAACATTCAGTACTTC.

The chain couples TRBV6-7 to TRBJ2-2; 8 bases fit TRBD1. TRBV6-7 is an ORF for which the function is uncertain. CDR3 size: 14 residues. J was trimmed by 6 bases and V by 4 bases; bases with no gene match: 4. The CDR3 sequence: CASSLQGGAGELFF. The CDR3 coding sequence is TGTGCCAGCAGTTTACAGGGGGGTGCCGGGGAGCTGTTTTTT.

This chain connects TRBV2 to TRBJ2-1, with a weak D call TRBD1 (5 bases). This CDR3 has 12 residues. V was pared by 6 bases and J by 14 bases, with 17 bases between. Germline V gene sequence: CDR1 SNHLY, CDR2 FYNNEI. The CDR3 is CASSPYQAREFF. CDR3 in DNA: TGTGCCAGCAGCCCTTATCAGGCCAGGGAGTTCTTC. The entire variable domain, with the rest obtained from reference TRBV2 and TRBJ2-1, is as follows: EPEVTQTPSHQVTQMGQEVILRCVPISNHLYFYWYRQILGQKVEFLVSFYNNEISEKSEIFDDQFSVERPDGSNFTLKIRSTKLEDSAMYFCASSPYQAREFFGPGTRLTVL.

This clone was seen only a few times. J is TRBJ1-1 and V is TRBV18, with 8 positions matching TRBD1. Unmatched junction bases numbered 3, after V lost 5 bases and J lost 1 base. Germline V gene sequence: CDR1 KGHSH, CDR2 LQKENI. The CDR3 loop spans 14 amino acids. DNA of the CDR3: TGTGCCAGCTCAGTTGACAGGGGGAACACTGAAGCTTTCTTT. This sequence encodes CASSVDRGNTEAFF.

By sample share, this clone is medium-sized. The chain is built from TRBV30 and TRBJ1-2; D remains ambiguous. Germline CDR1 and CDR2: GTSNPN and SVGIG (reference sequence). This CDR3 contains 15 residues. V dropped 4 bases and J dropped 11 bases, with 26 bases sitting between them. The CDR3 bases are TGTGCCTGGACGGCGGATCCTATGGTGAGGTTTGGTTACACCTTC. This translates into CAWTADPMVRFGYTF.

In DNA form, the CDR3 reads TGTGCCTGGACTACTGGCGGTACCTCCGGTGAGCAGTTCTTC. Protein sequence: CAWTTGGTSGEQFF. V and J are TRBV30 and TRBJ2-1; D remains unclear. Germline CDR1 is GTSNPN and CDR2 is SVGIG (reference sequence). The CDR3 consists of 14 residues. V lost 4 bases and J 9 bases, leaving 19 bases between the germline ends.

Points on this clone: Its ends do not fully match the called genes, so a read error is possible. This chain links TRBV18 with TRBJ1-1, with TRBD1 identical over 9 bases. Germline CDR1 and CDR2: KGHSH and LQKENI. The CDR3 spans 14 residues. The chain's CDR3 is CASLVGTGNPEAFF. DNA of the CDR3: TGTGCCAGCTTGGTCGGGACAGGGAACCCTGAAGCTTTCTTT.

This rearrangement joins TRBV29-1 to TRBJ1-2, with no clear D. Germline V gene sequence: CDR1 SQVTM, CDR2 ANQGSEA. Trimming pared 5 bases from V and 4 bases from J, leaving 20 bases between. This CDR3 has 15 amino acids. The CDR3 spells CSVQKTGLRRYGYTF. Here the CDR3 DNA reads TGCAGCGTTCAAAAGACCGGCCTAAGGCGCTATGGCTACACCTTC.

By share, this clone counts as large. The chain recombines TRBV30 with TRBJ1-2; 7 positions match TRBD1. This CDR3 region has 14 residues. Germline values: CDR1 GTSNPN, CDR2 SVGIG (reference sequence). Losses at the gene ends were 0 bases for V and 4 bases for J; bases not matched to a gene: 5. CDR3 bases: TGTGCCTGGAGTGTAAAGGGACAGAGCTATGGCTACACCTTC. Its translation: CAWSVKGQSYGYTF.

This chain links TRBV11-3 with TRBJ1-1, with a weak D call TRBD1 (5 bases). The V gene lost 4 bases and the J gene lost 5 bases, with 17 bases spanning the gap. There are 15 residues in the CDR3. Germline V gene lookup returns CDR1 SGHNT and CDR2 YENEEA. The CDR3 bases are TGTGCCAGCAGCTGGGGGACTAACCCGGGGACTGAAGCTTTCTTT. As protein: CASSWGTNPGTEAFF.

This clone has a handful of counts. This chain joins TRBV25-1 and TRBJ1-3; tentative D call: TRBD1 (5 bases). Germline CDR1 MGHDK, CDR2 SYGVNS. Trimming pared 5 bases from V and 0 bases from J, leaving 11 bases between. The CDR3 spans 15 residues. The CDR3 DNA reads as TGTGCCAGCAGTCGGGACCGCCTCTCTGGAAACACCATATATTTT. Its protein is CASSRDRLSGNTIYF.

This clone was seen more than once but under ten times. This sequence joins TRBV11-3 and TRBJ1-5; 8 bases map to TRBD1. The CDR3 loop spans 16 amino acids. V was clipped by 5 bases and J by 1 base; unmatched bases: 7. Germline V gene lookup returns CDR1 SGHNT and CDR2 YENEEA. The CDR3 DNA follows: TGTGCCAGCAGCCAGTCCTCAGGGGGCAGCAATCAGCCCCAGCATTTT. This codes for CASSQSSGGSNQPQHF.

The chain employs TRBV18 and TRBJ2-7; TRBD1 agrees at 11 bases. Germline values: CDR1 KGHSH, CDR2 LQKENI. This CDR3 is built from 16 residues. Trimming cost V 3 bases and J 0 bases; bases outside gene matches: 4. CDR3 residues: CASSPGTGGVSYEQYV. The CDR3 DNA reads as TGTGCCAGCTCACCTGGGACAGGGGGAGTCTCCTACGAGCAGTACGTC.